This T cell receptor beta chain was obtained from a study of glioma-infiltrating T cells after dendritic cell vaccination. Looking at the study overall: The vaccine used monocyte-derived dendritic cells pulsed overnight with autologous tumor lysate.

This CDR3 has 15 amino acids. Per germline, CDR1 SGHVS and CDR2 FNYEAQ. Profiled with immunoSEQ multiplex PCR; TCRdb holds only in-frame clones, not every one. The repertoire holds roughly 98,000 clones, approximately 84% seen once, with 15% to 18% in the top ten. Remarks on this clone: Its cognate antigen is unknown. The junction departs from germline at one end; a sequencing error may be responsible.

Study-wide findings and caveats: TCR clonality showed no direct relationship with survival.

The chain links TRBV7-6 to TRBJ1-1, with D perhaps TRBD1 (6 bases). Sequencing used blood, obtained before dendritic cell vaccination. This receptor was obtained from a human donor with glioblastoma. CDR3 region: CASSLSPGQRTEASF. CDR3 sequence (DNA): TGTGCCAGCAGCTTATCCCCAGGACAGCGAACTGAAGCTTCCTTT.